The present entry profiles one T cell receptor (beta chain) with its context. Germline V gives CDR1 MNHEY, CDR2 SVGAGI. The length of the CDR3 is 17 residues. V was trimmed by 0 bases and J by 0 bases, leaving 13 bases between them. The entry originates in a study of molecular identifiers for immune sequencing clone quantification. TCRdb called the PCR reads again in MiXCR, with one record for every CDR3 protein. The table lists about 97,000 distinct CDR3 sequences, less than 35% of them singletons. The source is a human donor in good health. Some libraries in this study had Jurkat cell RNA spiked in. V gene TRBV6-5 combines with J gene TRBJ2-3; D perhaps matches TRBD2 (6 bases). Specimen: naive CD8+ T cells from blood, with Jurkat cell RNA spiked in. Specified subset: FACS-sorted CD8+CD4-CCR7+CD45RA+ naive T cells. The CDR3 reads CASSYSMRDPSTDTQYF. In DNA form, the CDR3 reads TGTGCCAGCAGTTACTCGATGCGGGATCCTAGCACAGATACGCAGTATTTT.